This T cell receptor (beta chain) was observed in a study of monozygotic twins with inflammatory bowel disease. The input for each TCR library was around 3.5 ug of total RNA. After re-calling the 5' RACE reads, TCRdb lists one entry per CDR3 protein, DNA absent. With 400,000 or so distinct CDR3 sequences in the sample, the ten largest clones hold 2% to 3%. General study findings and limits: IBD patients showed reduced TCRbeta diversity (inverse Simpson) versus healthy co-twins.

Remarks on this clonotype: What it recognizes is unknown.

This CDR3 is 12 amino acids long. Germline assignment: CDR1 DFQATT and CDR2 SNEGSKA (reference sequence). The receptor was derived from a human donor with ulcerative colitis or Crohn's disease, or a healthy co-twin of an affected twin (not recorded which). This chain connects TRBV20-1 to TRBJ2-7; the D gene TCRdb calls, TRBD2, cannot be checked with no DNA. The sequencing sample was made of blood. CDR3 residues: CSGAGGEYEQYF.